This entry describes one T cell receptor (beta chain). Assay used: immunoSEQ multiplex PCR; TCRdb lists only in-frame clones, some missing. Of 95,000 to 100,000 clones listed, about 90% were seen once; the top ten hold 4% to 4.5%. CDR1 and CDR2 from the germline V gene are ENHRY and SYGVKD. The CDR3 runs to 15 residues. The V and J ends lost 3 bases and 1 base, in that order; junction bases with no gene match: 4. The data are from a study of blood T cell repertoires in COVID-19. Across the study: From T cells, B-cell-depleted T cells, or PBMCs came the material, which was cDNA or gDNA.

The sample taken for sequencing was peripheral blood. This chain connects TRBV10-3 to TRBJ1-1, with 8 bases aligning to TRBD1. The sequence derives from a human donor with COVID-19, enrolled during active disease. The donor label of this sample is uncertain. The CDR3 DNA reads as TGTGCCATCAGTGATACGACAGGGGAGAACACTGAAGCTTTCTTT. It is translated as CAISDTTGENTEAFF.